This T cell receptor (beta chain) was sequenced for a study of cytomegalovirus exposure and HLA in healthy donors. Study-wide context: Unique TCRs numbering some 93 million, obtained from HLA-typed donors, made up an early data release.

Germline-derived CDR1 and CDR2 are LGHNA and YSLEER. The length of the CDR3 is 17 residues. V lost 0 bases to trimming and J lost 5 bases, with 18 bases between them. PCR amplification relied on 60 Vbeta primers (plus 13 Jbeta primers). Assay: immunoSEQ multiplex PCR; the TCRdb copy retains only in-frame clones and omits some. The sample shows some 100,000 clones, around 80% of them seen only once. The origin of this receptor is a woman aged 18-35 years in good health and CMV-seronegative. The sequencing sample was made of PBMCs. The chain uses TRBV4-3 and TRBJ2-3; tentative D call: TRBD2 (6 bases). DNA of the CDR3: TGCGCCAGCAGCCAAGATCGAGCGACTAGGTTTGGAGATACGCAGTATTTT. Amino acid sequence: CASSQDRATRFGDTQYF.